Below are 26 T cell receptor beta chains sequenced from a single sample in a study of radiotherapy plus CTLA-4 blockade in lung cancer. Data came from immunoSEQ multiplex PCR; TCRdb stores just in-frame clones and leaves some out. Among some 98,000 clones listed, approximately 85% were seen once. The sample consisted of peripheral blood, taken from a patient treated with radiotherapy plus ipilimumab. The receptors originated from a human donor with non-small cell lung cancer who had a partial response to radiotherapy plus ipilimumab.

The chain uses TRBV7-9 and TRBJ2-1; D gene uncertain. Germline CDR1 SEHNR, CDR2 FQNEAQ (reference sequence). CDR3 length: 14 amino acids. V was cut by 1 base and J by 7 bases, with 11 bases left in between. CDR3 bases: TGTGCCAGCAGCTTAGGAGTCAATGAGAATGAGCAGTTCTTC. Its translation: CASSLGVNENEQFF.

The chain carries TRBV2 and TRBJ2-6; 8 bases line up with TRBD2. V dropped 8 bases and J dropped 1; count of bases not matched to a gene: 10. From germline, CDR1 is SNHLY and CDR2 FYNNEI. This CDR3 is 17 amino acids long. CDR3 amino acids: CASRDGRANSGANVLTF. The CDR3 DNA sequence: TGTGCCAGCCGGGACGGGAGGGCCAATTCTGGGGCCAACGTCCTGACTTTC.

This chain connects TRBV28 to TRBJ2-5, with 8 bases identical to TRBD1. This CDR3 region has 15 residues. J lost 0 bases, V lost 4 bases, and 4 bases had no gene match. CDR1 and CDR2 from the germline V gene are MDHEN and SYDVKM. The CDR3 region is CASSSGTGYQETQYF. The CDR3 bases are TGTGCCAGCAGTTCCGGGACAGGTTACCAAGAGACCCAGTACTTC.

This chain uses TRBV7-8 with TRBJ1-1, with D unclear. Germline loops: CDR1 SGHVS, CDR2 FQNEAQ. Trimming shortened V by 1 base and J by 0 bases, and 6 bases separated the two germline ends. The length of the CDR3 is 14 residues. The CDR3 region is CASSLVHLNTEAFF. CDR3 coding DNA: TGTGCCAGCAGCTTAGTCCACTTGAACACTGAAGCTTTCTTT.

This clone was counted a single time. The rearrangement links TRBV5-1 to TRBJ2-5; possibly TRBD2 for D (5 bases). V was trimmed by 4 bases and J by 3 bases, leaving 22 bases between them. The CDR3 covers 17 residues. CDR1 and CDR2 (germline): SGHRS, YFSETQ. The CDR3 protein is CASSRTRSRPGEETQYF. In DNA, the CDR3 is TGCGCCAGCAGCCGAACAAGATCTCGGCCCGGGGAAGAGACCCAGTACTTC.

This clone showed up just once. The V and J genes are TRBV12-1 and TRBJ2-3; the listed D gene, TRBD1, was not tested against the DNA. TRBV12-1 is termed a pseudogene. The CDR3 consists of 15 residues. The CDR3 here is CASSIRTGDTDTQYF. The CDR3 DNA sequence: TGTGCCAGCAGCATACGGACAGGGGACACAGATACGCAGTATTTT.

The rearrangement joins TRBV11-3 to TRBJ2-1; 8 bases fit TRBD2. V lost 5 bases and J lost 0; bases outside the gene matches: 6. The CDR3 totals 16 residues. The germline V gene has CDR1 SGHNT and CDR2 YENEEA. The CDR3 nucleotides read TGTGCCAGCAGCCCCGGGGGGGTAAACTCCTACAATGAGCAGTTCTTC. The encoded protein is CASSPGGVNSYNEQFF.

This clone was picked up a small number of times. The gene calls are TRBV10-1 and TRBJ2-1, with 7 bases that match TRBD2. Looked up from germline, CDR1 is WNHNN and CDR2 is SYGVQD (reference sequence). V was pared by 5 bases and J by 4 bases, with 11 bases of the junction left unmatched. The CDR3 totals 16 residues. CDR3 bases: TGCGCCAGCAGTCCCGGGACTACATTCTATTACAATGAGCAGTTCTTC. Protein sequence: CASSPGTTFYYNEQFF.

V is TRBV28 and J is TRBJ2-1; TRBD2 agrees at 7 bases. The germline V gene has CDR1 MDHEN and CDR2 SYDVKM. V trimming: 3 bases; J trimming: 3 bases; junction bases outside the gene matches: 5. This CDR3 contains 15 residues. CDR3 region: CASSLAGALYNEQFF. The CDR3 DNA is TGTGCCAGCAGTTTGGCGGGAGCCCTCTACAATGAGCAGTTCTTC.

This chain joins TRBV25-1 and TRBJ2-5; weak D call: TRBD1 (7 bases). Trimming stripped 2 bases from V and 2 bases from J, with 21 bases between. The germline gives CDR1 MGHDK, CDR2 SYGVNS. The CDR3 has 18 amino acids. In DNA, the CDR3 is TGTGCCAGCAGTGAACACAGGGGAGGAACTAGCTTACAAGAGACCCAGTACTTC. Its translation: CASSEHRGGTSLQETQYF.

The rearrangement uses TRBV7-3 and TRBJ2-1; 8 positions agree with TRBD2. This CDR3 contains 17 residues. With V trimmed by 5 bases and J by 4 bases, 13 bases remained unmatched. Germline CDR1 and CDR2: SGHTA and FQGTGA. The CDR3: CASSLAGGGRSYNEQFF. The DNA for the CDR3 is TGTGCCAGCAGCCTCGCGGGAGGCGGGAGGTCTTACAATGAGCAGTTCTTC. The full variable domain, rest sourced from reference TRBV7-3 and TRBJ2-1, is GAGVSQTPSNKVTEKGKYVELRCDPISGHTALYWYRQSLGQGPEFLIYFQGTGAADDSGLPNDRFFAVRPEGSVSTLKIQRTERGDSAVYLCASSLAGGGRSYNEQFFGPGTRLTVL.

The chain carries TRBV4-1 and TRBJ2-1; TRBD2 agrees at 15 bases. Germline V gene data show CDR1 as MGHRA and CDR2 as YSYEKL. The V and J ends lost 3 bases and 7 bases, in that order; junction bases with no gene match: 4. The CDR3 loop spans 16 amino acids. The CDR3 loop reads CASSQGLAGGRNEQFF. The CDR3 nucleotides are TGCGCCAGCAGCCAGGGACTAGCGGGAGGACGAAATGAGCAGTTCTTC.

The rearrangement links TRBV27 to TRBJ2-5; 9 bases align to TRBD2. The end of the DNA aligns better with TRBJ2-7, so the J call may be wrong. This CDR3 contains 15 residues. Germline V CDR1 and CDR2: MNHEY, SMNVEV (reference sequence). The CDR3 bases are TGTGCCAGCAGTTCCCCGACTAGCGGAATGTACGAGCAGTACTTC. As protein: CASSSPTSGMYEQYF.

The chain uses TRBV2 and TRBJ1-5; no definite D call. The CDR3 spans 14 residues. V lost 7 bases, J lost 1 base, and 11 bases lay in between. The germline CDR1 and CDR2 sequences are SNHLY and FYNNEI. CDR3 sequence: CASNRFGSNQPQHF. CDR3 DNA sequence: TGTGCCAGCAATCGCTTCGGGAGCAATCAGCCCCAGCATTTT.

The chain employs TRBV27 and TRBJ2-1; the match to TRBD1 covers 10 bases. Germline loops: CDR1 MNHEY, CDR2 SMNVEV (reference sequence). There are 13 residues in the CDR3. The J segment lost 12 bases and the V segment lost 2 bases, leaving 4 bases of the junction unmatched. The CDR3 sequence is CASSLEGTGVQFF. The DNA for the CDR3 is TGTGCCAGCAGTTTAGAAGGGACAGGGGTGCAGTTCTTC.

V gene TRBV2 combines with J gene TRBJ1-5; TRBD1 aligns across 10 bases. The V segment lost 4 bases and the J segment 9 bases; nucleotides outside the gene matches: 9. There are 15 residues in the CDR3. The germline V gene has CDR1 SNHLY and CDR2 FYNNEI. CDR3 amino acids: CASSGQGAGEGPQHF. The CDR3 nucleotides are TGTGCCAGCAGTGGACAGGGGGCAGGGGAGGGGCCCCAGCATTTT.

This chain joins TRBV30 and TRBJ2-7; TRBD2 matches 13 bases. The CDR3 length is 13 residues. V gave up 4 bases and J gave up 5 bases; unmatched junction bases: 2. Per germline, CDR1 GTSNPN and CDR2 SVGIG (reference sequence). The CDR3 reads CAWMTSGGNEQYF. As DNA, the CDR3 is TGTGCCTGGATGACTAGCGGGGGGAACGAGCAGTACTTC.

J is TRBJ2-5 and V is TRBV6-5, with 8 bases matching TRBD1. Germline lookup yields CDR1 MNHEY and CDR2 SVGAGI. CDR3 size: 13 residues. V was pared by 6 bases and J by 5 bases, with 5 bases of the junction left unmatched. In DNA form, the CDR3 reads TGTGCCAGCAGAGCGACAGGGGTCGAGACCCAGTACTTC. Amino acids: CASRATGVETQYF.

The genes are TRBV19 and TRBJ2-3; perhaps TRBD2 as D (5 bases). The CDR3 consists of 17 residues. V was clipped by 2 bases and J by 4 bases, with 19 bases between them. Germline CDR1 is LNHDA and CDR2 is SQIVND (reference sequence). The CDR3 is CASSISGPGRMADTQYF. The CDR3 DNA follows: TGTGCCAGTAGTATAAGCGGTCCCGGACGGATGGCAGATACGCAGTATTTT.

The chain joins TRBV7-6 to TRBJ1-4; TRBD1 might be the D (5 bases). The CDR3 has 15 residues. The V gene's germline CDR1 is SGHVS and CDR2 FNYEAQ. The V gene lost 3 bases and the J gene lost 8 bases, with 16 bases spanning the gap. CDR3 amino acids: CASSFLGQGTEKLFF. The CDR3 coding sequence is TGTGCCAGCAGCTTTTTAGGGCAGGGCACCGAAAAACTGTTTTTT.

This clone has a single count. The same CDR3 can be traced to other DNA sequences in this sample. The chain is built from TRBV5-4 and TRBJ2-4, with TRBD1 as a possible D gene (5 bases). The CDR3 runs 13 residues. CDR1 SGHNT and CDR2 YYREEE come from the germline V gene (reference sequence). V was clipped by 5 bases and J by 8 bases, with 14 bases between them. CDR3 residues: CASRQQGADIQYF. The CDR3 region has the DNA TGTGCCAGCAGACAGCAGGGTGCAGACATTCAGTACTTC.

This chain connects TRBV7-3 to TRBJ2-6; 9 bases line up with TRBD1. Germline assignment: CDR1 SGHTA and CDR2 FQGTGA. There are 17 residues in the CDR3. The V segment lost 5 bases and the J segment 0 bases; nucleotides outside the gene matches: 5. The CDR3 loop reads CASSTGGLDSGANVLTF. For the CDR3, the DNA is TGTGCCAGCAGCACAGGGGGCCTAGACTCTGGGGCCAACGTCCTGACTTTC.

This clone turned up a few times. The chain carries TRBV10-1 and TRBJ2-5, with TRBD2 matching 9 bases. This CDR3 has 15 amino acids. Germline CDR1 reads WNHNN; CDR2 reads SYGVQD (reference sequence). After removal of 5 bases from V and 2 bases from J, the junction contained 6 bases not matched to a gene. The CDR3 DNA reads TGCGCCAGCAGTCCTAGCGGGGCCGGTCAAGAGACCCAGTACTTC. Translated, it gives CASSPSGAGQETQYF.

The gene calls are TRBV9 and TRBJ2-3; 10 positions agree with TRBD2. Germline-derived CDR1 and CDR2 are SGDLS and YYNGEE. The CDR3 contains 16 residues. J lost 2 bases, V lost 2 bases, and 5 bases had no gene match. The CDR3 region is CASSVRAGGPTDTQYF. The CDR3 nucleotides read TGTGCCAGCAGCGTGAGAGCGGGAGGGCCCACAGATACGCAGTATTTT.

V gene TRBV19 combines with J gene TRBJ1-5; D not resolved. The V end was cut by 6 bases, the J end by 7 bases, with 13 bases between. CDR1 and CDR2 from the germline V gene are LNHDA and SQIVND (reference sequence). The CDR3 spans 13 residues. CDR3 nucleotide sequence: TGTGCCAGTAGGGTTATGGGAGGCCAGCCCCAGCATTTT. As protein: CASRVMGGQPQHF.

The V and J genes are TRBV19 and TRBJ2-7; TRBD2 aligns across 7 bases. V lost 9 bases and J lost 3; bases outside the gene matches: 17. Looked up from germline, CDR1 is LNHDA and CDR2 is SQIVND (reference sequence). The CDR3 contains 16 residues. The CDR3 spells CARGERRLANFYEQYF. In DNA, the CDR3 is TGTGCCAGGGGAGAGCGCCGACTAGCAAATTTCTACGAGCAGTACTTC.